This is a list of T cell receptor beta chains from one sample in a study of blood T cell repertoires in COVID-19. The method was immunoSEQ multiplex PCR; TCRdb's version includes in-frame clones alone and lacks a portion of them. Of a few hundred thousand clones listed, around 88% are singletons. The specimen sequenced was PBMCs or T cells enriched from blood (not recorded which). The receptors derive from a woman aged 35 to 49 who had recovered from COVID-19. CDR3s include the opening cysteine and the closing phenylalanine or tryptophan. Each record gives: J gene, D gene, clone size, V gene, CDR3 protein, CDR3 DNA. The D gene is left open where the match is weak. A clone size is listed for some rows: how often the clone was seen (once, few, many), or a class if it is expanded.

J: TRBJ1-5; D: TRBD1; size: .; V: TRBV7-2; CDR3: CASSFQGGNQPQHF; DNA: TGTGCCAGCAGCTTCCAGGGGGGCAATCAGCCCCAGCATTTT
J: TRBJ1-2; D: .; size: .; V: TRBV6-2/TRBV6-3; CDR3: CASSSPSLRVGVKDGYTF; DNA: TGTGCCAGCAGTTCCCCTTCTCTCAGGGTCGGAGTAAAGGATGGCTACACCTTC
J: TRBJ2-2; D: TRBD2; size: few; V: TRBV2; CDR3: CASSVPSGVTGELFF; DNA: TGTGCCAGCAGTGTTCCTAGCGGCGTCACCGGGGAGCTGTTTTTT
J: TRBJ1-5; D: .; size: .; V: TRBV15; CDR3: CATSRVQGKNQPQHF; DNA: TGTGCCACCAGCAGAGTACAGGGTAAGAATCAGCCCCAGCATTTT
J: TRBJ1-1; D: .; size: few; V: TRBV7-9; CDR3: CASSPPGGIGTEAFF; DNA: TGTGCCAGCAGCCCCCCCGGCGGTATCGGGACTGAAGCTTTCTTT
J: TRBJ2-5; D: TRBD2; size: .; V: TRBV2; CDR3: CASRREGSFQETQYF; DNA: TGTGCCAGCAGACGGGAGGGATCTTTCCAAGAGACCCAGTACTTC
J: TRBJ1-3; D: .; size: .; V: TRBV10-3; CDR3: CAISESALLGNTIYF; DNA: TGTGCCATCAGTGAGTCCGCCCTACTTGGAAACACCATATATTTT
J: TRBJ2-5; D: TRBD2; size: .; V: TRBV15; CDR3: CATSRGLAGTIQETQYF; DNA: TGTGCCACCAGCAGAGGCCTAGCGGGCACCATCCAAGAGACCCAGTACTTC
J: TRBJ2-5; D: TRBD2; size: .; V: TRBV6-4; CDR3: CASSSPYRGLACETQYF; DNA: TGTGCCAGCAGTTCCCCCTATAGGGGACTAGCGTGCGAGACCCAGTACTTC
J: TRBJ2-1; D: TRBD1; size: .; V: TRBV4-1; CDR3: CASSQDGTGRSYNEQFF; DNA: TGCGCCAGCAGCCAAGACGGGACAGGGCGCTCCTACAATGAGCAGTTCTTC
J: TRBJ2-5; D: .; size: .; V: TRBV18; CDR3: CASSPRKGSGETQYF; DNA: TGTGCCAGCTCACCACGTAAGGGGTCCGGGGAGACCCAGTACTTC
J: TRBJ1-4; D: .; size: .; V: TRBV4-3; CDR3: CASSQDRPRVGSEKLFF; DNA: TGCGCCAGCAGCCAAGATAGGCCCCGGGTTGGGAGTGAAAAACTGTTTTTT
J: TRBJ1-5; D: .; size: .; V: TRBV28; CDR3: CASSLAGAGNQPQHF; DNA: TGTGCCAGCAGTTTGGCGGGGGCAGGGAATCAGCCCCAGCATTTT
J: TRBJ2-7; D: TRBD2; size: .; V: TRBV27; CDR3: CASRTREGGSYEQYF; DNA: TGTGCCAGCAGAACGCGGGAGGGGGGGTCCTACGAGCAGTACTTC
J: TRBJ2-7; D: TRBD2; size: .; V: TRBV29-1; CDR3: CSVQTSGGKPTPYEQYF; DNA: TGCAGCGTTCAAACTAGCGGGGGCAAACCAACCCCCTACGAGCAGTACTTC
J: TRBJ2-3; D: .; size: .; V: TRBV7-8; CDR3: CASSPEVGGWGSDTQYF; DNA: TGTGCCAGCAGCCCTGAGGTGGGGGGATGGGGCTCAGATACGCAGTATTTT
J: TRBJ2-3; D: TRBD2; size: .; V: TRBV9; CDR3: CASSVSSGSPAQTQYF; DNA: TGTGCCAGCAGCGTATCCAGCGGGAGTCCCGCCCAGACGCAGTATTTT
J: TRBJ1-5; D: .; size: once; V: TRBV6-2/TRBV6-3; CDR3: CASSYVGTYSNQPQHF; DNA: TGTGCCAGCAGTTACGTTGGGACATATAGCAATCAGCCCCAGCATTTT
J: TRBJ1-6; D: .; size: once; V: TRBV27; CDR3: CASRQVYSPLHF; DNA: TGTGCCAGCCGACAGGTTTATTCACCCCTCCACTTT
J: TRBJ2-3; D: TRBD2; size: .; V: TRBV5-1; CDR3: CASKTFSGTSTDTQYF; DNA: TGCGCCAGCAAAACCTTTAGCGGGACTAGCACAGATACGCAGTATTTT
J: TRBJ2-4; D: TRBD2; size: .; V: TRBV27; CDR3: CASSLLAGAKNIQYF; DNA: TGTGCCAGCAGTTTACTAGCGGGAGCCAAAAACATTCAGTACTTC
J: TRBJ2-4; D: .; size: .; V: TRBV18; CDR3: CASSPNSNLAKNIQYF; DNA: TGTGCCAGCTCACCAAATTCTAACCTAGCCAAAAACATTCAGTACTTC
J: TRBJ2-5; D: .; size: .; V: TRBV28; CDR3: CASSLLGTQYF; DNA: TGTGCCAGCAGTCTTCTAGGGACCCAGTACTTC
J: TRBJ1-1; D: .; size: .; V: TRBV7-8; CDR3: CASSLSSLVNTEAFF; DNA: TGTGCCAGCAGCTTATCTTCACTGGTGAACACTGAAGCTTTCTTT
J: TRBJ2-1; D: TRBD2; size: .; V: TRBV2; CDR3: CATWGPGLARNEQFF; DNA: TGTGCCACCTGGGGACCGGGACTAGCCCGCAATGAGCAGTTCTTC
J: TRBJ2-1; D: TRBD2; size: .; V: TRBV27; CDR3: CASSLRAGGYNEQFF; DNA: TGTGCCAGCAGCCTGCGAGCGGGAGGGTACAATGAGCAGTTCTTC
J: TRBJ2-4; D: TRBD1; size: .; V: TRBV27; CDR3: CASSGTGTLAKNIQYF; DNA: TGTGCCAGCAGCGGGACAGGAACCTTAGCCAAAAACATTCAGTACTTC
J: TRBJ2-7; D: .; size: .; V: TRBV5-1; CDR3: CASSLGRGSDEQYF; DNA: TGCGCCAGCAGCTTGGGCCGGGGATCGGACGAGCAGTACTTC
J: TRBJ2-1; D: .; size: .; V: TRBV5-8; CDR3: CASSLVTARSVNEQFF; DNA: TGTGCCAGCAGCTTGGTGACGGCTAGGAGTGTCAATGAGCAGTTCTTC